The clone carrying this T cell receptor (beta chain) turned up a few times. Its antigen remains unidentified. Assay used: immunoSEQ multiplex PCR; TCRdb lists only in-frame clones, some missing. Seen here are over 65,000 clones, 80% to 90% observed once, and the top ten hold roughly 7.6%. This record comes from a study of T cell responses to AZD1222 COVID-19 vaccine. Regarding the study as a whole: The study found Spike-specific TCR breadth and depth rose after two AZD1222 doses. With dominance at 160-218 and 743-854, vaccine-associated CD4 TCRs spanned spike. Mostly white British, mostly female donors; authors suggested clonal diversity may be underestimated. Baseline antibody screening turned up just a handful of seropositive AZD1222 recipients.

This TCR came from an adult in good health. The specimen was peripheral blood, collected on day 0 of AZD1222 vaccination.

In nucleotides, the CDR3 is TGTGCCAGCAATTCCCCCAAGCTGATGAACACTGAAGCTTTCTTT. Amino acids: CASNSPKLMNTEAFF. The V and J genes are TRBV28 and TRBJ1-1; D is ambiguous. V lost 7 bases and J lost 0, with 15 bases in between. The CDR3 consists of 15 residues. Germline lookup yields CDR1 MDHEN and CDR2 SYDVKM.